These 20 T cell receptor beta chains originate from one sample sequenced in a study of cytomegalovirus exposure and HLA in healthy donors. PCR involved 60 Vbeta and 13 Jbeta primers. Libraries were prepared by immunoSEQ multiplex PCR; TCRdb keeps only in-frame clonotypes and omits some of them. This repertoire shows 93,000 or so clones, over 70% found once; its top ten account for approximately 3.8%. Sequencing input: PBMCs. Receptors were obtained from a man between 50 and 59 years old in good health and CMV-seropositive.

The rearrangement joins TRBV19 to TRBJ2-7, with D perhaps TRBD2 (6 bases). V lost 3 bases, J lost 1 base, and 13 bases lay in between. Germline V lookup: CDR1 LNHDA, CDR2 SQIVND (reference sequence). CDR3 length: 15 residues. CDR3 amino acids: CASSIRRDGSYEQYF. The CDR3 DNA reads TGTGCCAGTAGTATTCGGAGGGACGGATCCTACGAGCAGTACTTC.

V and J are TRBV19 and TRBJ1-5, with D possibly being TRBD1 (5 bases). This CDR3 has 14 amino acids. Trimming left V 2 bases short and J 2 bases short, with 7 bases between. Germline V gives CDR1 LNHDA, CDR2 SQIVND (reference sequence). The CDR3 protein is CASSIRGGNQPQHF. Written as DNA, the CDR3 is TGTGCCAGTAGTATAAGGGGCGGCAATCAGCCCCAGCATTTT.

V and J are TRBV27 and TRBJ2-2; D is possibly TRBD2 (5 bases). With 6 bases removed from V and 5 bases from J, the gap between germline ends came to 7 bases. The germline V gene encodes CDR1 MNHEY and CDR2 SMNVEV (reference sequence). The CDR3 consists of 12 residues. The CDR3 sequence: CASSRGTGELFF. The CDR3 coding sequence is TGTGCCAGCAGCCGGGGTACCGGGGAGCTGTTTTTT.

The CDR3 sequence: CAISARQGNTGELFF. The CDR3 nucleotides read TGTGCCATCAGTGCCCGACAGGGGAACACCGGGGAGCTGTTTTTT. V gene TRBV10-3 combines with J gene TRBJ2-2; 7 bases align to TRBD1. The junction had 3 bases not matched to a gene; V was cut back by 4 bases and J by 1 base. Germline CDR1 ENHRY, CDR2 SYGVKD. This CDR3 is 15 amino acids long.

The J gene is TRBJ2-5, the V gene TRBV5-1; D is possibly TRBD1 (5 bases). The CDR3 is made up of 15 amino acids. CDR1 and CDR2 from the germline V gene are SGHRS and YFSETQ. The V and J ends lost 0 bases and 2 bases respectively, with 11 bases between them. CDR3 sequence (DNA): TGCGCCAGCAGCTTGGGCAGGGAAAAACAAGAGACCCAGTACTTC. It translates to CASSLGREKQETQYF.

This chain links TRBV5-6 with TRBJ1-1; D may be TRBD1 (6 bases). V lost 0 bases to trimming and J lost 11 bases, with 14 bases between them. Germline V lookup: CDR1 SGHDT, CDR2 YYEEEE. The CDR3 extends over 13 amino acids. The CDR3 sequence is CASSLGNRELAFF. DNA of the CDR3: TGTGCCAGCAGCTTGGGAAACAGGGAGCTTGCTTTCTTT. The full variable domain, with the rest looked up from reference TRBV5-6 and TRBJ1-1, is DAGVTQSPTHLIKTRGQQVTLRCSPKSGHDTVSWYQQALGQGPQFIFQYYEEEERQRGNFPDRFSGHQFPNYSSELNVNALLLGDSALYLCASSLGNRELAFFGQGTRLTVV.

The V gene is TRBV6-1, the J gene TRBJ2-7, with 10 bases fitting TRBD1. The length of the CDR3 is 15 residues. Germline CDR1 MNHNS, CDR2 SASEGT. With V trimmed by 9 bases and J by 6 bases, 14 bases remained unmatched. CDR3 sequence (DNA): TGTGCCAGTAGACGGACCGGGACAGGGGCTAGCGAGCAGTACTTC. Protein product: CASRRTGTGASEQYF.

The genes are TRBV19 and TRBJ2-3; D perhaps matches TRBD1 (5 bases). This CDR3 has 13 residues. V lost 5 bases and J 6 bases, leaving 12 bases between the germline ends. Germline V gene data show CDR1 as LNHDA and CDR2 as SQIVND (reference sequence). CDR3 DNA sequence: TGTGCCAGTAGTCCAGGGTTAGTGGATACGCAGTATTTT. Translated: CASSPGLVDTQYF.

This clone was detected once. This chain uses TRBV19 with TRBJ2-3; D not resolved. Deletions cut 1 base from V and 0 bases from J, with 5 bases between. The CDR3 has 14 residues. Germline-derived CDR1 and CDR2 are LNHDA and SQIVND (reference sequence). The CDR3 sequence is CASSIGSSTDTQYF. The CDR3 nucleotides read TGTGCCAGTAGTATAGGGAGCAGCACAGATACGCAGTATTTT.

The chain has TRBV19 and TRBJ2-3, with TRBD1 matching 8 bases. The CDR3 length is 16 residues. Germline V gene sequence: CDR1 LNHDA, CDR2 SQIVND (reference sequence). V dropped 7 bases and J dropped 6; count of bases not matched to a gene: 15. The CDR3 loop reads CASKRGRAGGSDTQYF. The DNA for the CDR3 is TGTGCCAGTAAGAGAGGCAGGGCAGGGGGCAGTGATACGCAGTATTTT.

The chain links TRBV9 to TRBJ2-2, with 9 bases lining up with TRBD2. The junction had 5 bases not matched to a gene; V was cut back by 2 bases and J by 3 bases. Germline CDR1 reads SGDLS; CDR2 reads YYNGEE. CDR3 length: 16 amino acids. The DNA of the CDR3 is TGTGCCAGCAGCGTTAGCGGGAGACGCGACACCGGGGAGCTGTTTTTT. Translation: CASSVSGRRDTGELFF.

This clone was seen a single time. This sequence joins TRBV30 and TRBJ1-6; TRBD1 aligns across 7 bases. V shed 0 bases, J shed 6 bases, and the junction held 11 bases outside the gene matches. CDR1 GTSNPN and CDR2 SVGIG come from the germline V gene (reference sequence). The CDR3 runs to 17 residues. The CDR3 DNA reads TGTGCCTGGAGTGTTCCAAAGGTGACAGGGAGTAATTCACCCCTCCACTTT. Residues: CAWSVPKVTGSNSPLHF.

The chain recombines TRBV5-4 with TRBJ2-7, with 7 bases that match TRBD1. The V gene end was trimmed by 2 bases and the J gene end by 12 bases; junction bases not matched to a gene: 20. The germline V gene encodes CDR1 SGHNT and CDR2 YYREEE (reference sequence). This CDR3 region has 16 residues. CDR3 residues: CASSLKTLGTALVWYF. The CDR3 coding sequence is TGTGCCAGCAGCTTAAAAACCCTCGGGACAGCCCTCGTGTGGTACTTC.

This sequence joins TRBV25-1 and TRBJ2-2; D is perhaps TRBD2 (6 bases). The V gene lost 3 bases and the J gene lost 0 bases, with 8 bases spanning the gap. CDR1 and CDR2 (germline): MGHDK, SYGVNS. The CDR3 sequence is 15 residues long. The DNA of the CDR3 is TGTGCCAGCAGTGATCCGGGGGCGAACACCGGGGAGCTGTTTTTT. Translation: CASSDPGANTGELFF. Together with reference TRBV25-1 and TRBJ2-2, the CDR3 gives the full variable domain: EADIYQTPRYLVIGTGKKITLECSQTMGHDKMYWYQQDPGMELHLIHYSYGVNSTEKGDLSSESTVSRIRTEHFPLTLESARPSHTSQYLCASSDPGANTGELFFGEGSRLTVL.

Only one count was recorded for this clone. The chain employs TRBV30 and TRBJ2-7; D not certain. CDR3 length equals 12 residues. V was cut by 3 bases and J by 0 bases, with 6 bases left in between. Looked up from germline, CDR1 is GTSNPN and CDR2 is SVGIG (reference sequence). The CDR3 DNA sequence: TGTGCCTGGAGGACACTCTCCTACGAGCAGTACTTC. It translates to CAWRTLSYEQYF.

V is TRBV30 and J is TRBJ1-2, with no clear D. Germline CDR1 is GTSNPN and CDR2 is SVGIG (reference sequence). The CDR3 is made up of 14 amino acids. The germline V and J ends were trimmed by 0 bases and 4 bases, with 12 bases remaining between them. CDR3 in amino acids: CAWSVSVIPYGYTF. The DNA of the CDR3 is TGTGCCTGGAGTGTGTCGGTAATCCCCTATGGCTACACCTTC.

The chain combines TRBV29-1 with TRBJ2-7; the D gene is possibly TRBD2 (5 bases). CDR3 length equals 11 residues. With 7 bases removed from V and 7 bases from J, the gap between germline ends came to 14 bases. Germline CDR1 is SQVTM and CDR2 is ANQGSEA. CDR3 DNA sequence: TGCAGCGGGGGTTCGTCGGGGGAGCAGTACTTC. Translated, it gives CSGGSSGEQYF.

As to this clone: The junction departs from the called germline gene at one end, perhaps through a read error. The chain combines TRBV6-1 with TRBJ2-3, with no clear D. The CDR3 is 16 residues long. Germline CDR1 is MNHNS and CDR2 is SASEGT. The DNA of the CDR3 is TGTGCCAGCACTGAACAAGGTGGGCTACGGACAGATACGCAGTATTTT. It yields the protein CASTEQGGLRTDTQYF.

In its sample, this clone was seen a few times. The gene calls are TRBV2 and TRBJ2-1; 8 positions match TRBD2. CDR1 SNHLY and CDR2 FYNNEI come from the germline V gene. The trim removed 7 bases at V and 7 bases at J, leaving 15 bases unmatched. The CDR3 loop spans 16 amino acids. The chain's CDR3 is CASKGGARAGANEQFF. In DNA, the CDR3 is TGTGCCAGCAAGGGGGGGGCCAGAGCGGGAGCAAATGAGCAGTTCTTC.

V is TRBV7-2 and J is TRBJ1-6; D is uncertain. There are 14 residues in the CDR3. The V and J ends lost 1 base and 7 bases respectively, with 8 bases between them. The germline gives CDR1 SGHTA, CDR2 FQGNSA. The DNA of the CDR3 is TGTGCCAGCAGCTTAGATGGGCCCAATTCACCCCTCCACTTT. Protein product: CASSLDGPNSPLHF.